These 9 T cell receptor beta chains share one sample of origin, sequenced in a study of blood T cell repertoires in COVID-19. Clones were read by immunoSEQ multiplex PCR, and TCRdb kept only the in-frame ones, dropping some. The sample lists 110,000 or so clones, about three quarters occurring once. Sequenced: peripheral blood. Receptors originate from a woman aged 40-49 years with acute or convalescent COVID-19.

The chain recombines TRBV12-3 or TRBV12-4 with TRBJ2-7; D is ambiguous. This CDR3 comprises 12 residues. V was cut by 6 bases and J by 3 bases, with 9 bases left in between. Here the CDR3 reads CASSRFFYEQYF. CDR3 nucleotides: TGTGCCAGCAGCAGGTTTTTCTACGAGCAGTACTTC.

The sample holds a few counts of this clone. The chain couples TRBV9 to TRBJ2-4, with TRBD2 matching 13 bases. The CDR3 is made up of 20 amino acids. Losses at the gene ends were 0 bases for V and 0 bases for J; bases not matched to a gene: 9. Germline V gene lookup returns CDR1 SGDLS and CDR2 YYNGEE. The CDR3 region has the DNA TGTGCCAGCAGCGTAGGTCTCACTAGCGGGGGGGCCGAAGCCAAAAACATTCAGTACTTC. Its protein product is CASSVGLTSGGAEAKNIQYF.

The rearrangement joins TRBV6-5 to TRBJ2-7, with D possibly being TRBD1 (6 bases). This CDR3 is built from 14 residues. Trimming took off 0 bases at V and 2 bases at J, with 8 bases between the two ends. CDR1 and CDR2 from the germline V gene are MNHEY and SVGAGI. The CDR3 spells CASSYSWDTYEQYF. The CDR3 DNA follows: TGTGCCAGCAGTTACTCGTGGGACACCTACGAGCAGTACTTC.

The sample holds a few counts of this clone. This rearrangement joins TRBV5-1 to TRBJ1-2, with a tentative D call TRBD1 (6 bases). The length of the CDR3 is 14 residues. Trimming took 6 bases from V and 7 from J, leaving 19 bases between them. Germline CDR1 and CDR2: SGHRS and YFSETQ. The CDR3 nucleotides are TGCGCCAGCATGGGAACAGGGTCCCTCAGTGGCTACACCTTC. Its translation is CASMGTGSLSGYTF.

V is TRBV7-2 and J is TRBJ2-7; D not certain. Trimming took off 2 bases at V and 3 bases at J, with 2 bases between the two ends. Germline V lookup: CDR1 SGHTA, CDR2 FQGNSA. The CDR3 extends over 11 amino acids. This CDR3 is CASSLYYEQYF. The DNA for the CDR3 is TGTGCCAGCAGCTTATACTACGAGCAGTACTTC.

This chain joins TRBV29-1 and TRBJ1-1, with TRBD1 matching over 9 bases. Germline CDR1 reads SQVTM; CDR2 reads ANQGSEA. Losses at the gene ends were 5 bases for V and 1 base for J; bases not matched to a gene: 17. The CDR3 runs 18 residues. DNA of the CDR3: TGCAGCGTTCGCGGGACCGCGGGACAGGGCATTGAGAACACTGAAGCTTTCTTT. This gives the protein CSVRGTAGQGIENTEAFF.

Only one count was recorded for this clone. The chain has TRBV30 and TRBJ2-1, with 7 nucleotides matching TRBD2. The length of the CDR3 is 13 residues. V lost 8 bases, J lost 1 base, and 5 bases stayed unmatched. Germline-derived CDR1 and CDR2 are GTSNPN and SVGIG (reference sequence). The CDR3 sequence: CAIQRGSYNEQFF. The CDR3 DNA follows: TGTGCCATCCAGCGGGGTTCCTACAATGAGCAGTTCTTC.

The gene calls are TRBV7-2 and TRBJ2-2, with D tentatively TRBD2 (6 bases). The germline V gene encodes CDR1 SGHTA and CDR2 FQGNSA. The CDR3 consists of 14 residues. Trimming pared 5 bases from V and 2 bases from J, leaving 9 bases between. CDR3 bases: TGTGCCAGCAGCCGGGGACTTAACACCGGGGAGCTGTTTTTT. This translates into CASSRGLNTGELFF.

This clone came up once. J is TRBJ2-3 and V is TRBV7-2; D not certain. Trimming pared 3 bases from V and 2 bases from J, leaving 9 bases between. The CDR3 totals 14 residues. CDR1 and CDR2 from the germline V gene are SGHTA and FQGNSA. For the CDR3, the DNA is TGTGCCAGCAGCTTCTCACAGAACACAGATACGCAGTATTTT. It codes for CASSFSQNTDTQYF.